This T cell receptor beta chain was recovered during a study of regulatory T cells in long-lasting Graves disease. On this clonotype: No antigen is known for it.

As for time point: newly diagnosed GD, antithyroid drugs for less than 3 months. Preparation of the TCR library used RNA extracted from PBMCs. Peripheral blood, about 10 milliliters of it, was drawn into EDTA tubes. Study-wide results and limits: Having only a small sample size may have limited accuracy. Persistent patients shared more public clonotypes (around 2,500) than new patients (about 1,000).

Construction of the TCR beta libraries employed iRepertoire HTBI primers in conjunction with Arm-PCR of CDR3 regions. TCRdb independently ran MiXCR on the multiplex PCR reads; one entry per CDR3 protein. The data hold a few hundred thousand distinct CDR3 sequences, with 15% to 20% observed a single time. These sequences were also reported in another study, on T cells in Graves' hyperthyroidism and ophthalmopathy. That paper adds: Uncontrolled infection, other autoimmune disease, pregnancy or lactation led to exclusion.

The source was peripheral blood mononuclear cells (PBMCs), collected at new diagnosis, from a patient treated with antithyroid drugs. This clonotype was obtained from a man aged 35 to 55 with Graves disease.

CDR3 bases: TGTGCCAGCTCTACTGGACAGGGTCGAATCGTACGTACGCAGTATTTT. It is translated as CASSTGQGRIVRTQYF. This chain uses TRBV12-3 or TRBV12-4 with TRBJ2-3, with TRBD1 identical over 8 bases. Trimming at V came to 8 bases and at J to 8 bases, leaving 18 bases not matched to a gene. This CDR3 is built from 16 residues.